The TCR beta chain under discussion was sequenced for a study of blood T cell repertoires in COVID-19. Study overall: There were acute and convalescent COVID-19 samples, and they came from the United States, Italy and Spain. Nucleic acid was either cDNA or gDNA, and it came from T cells, B-cell-depleted T cells, or PBMCs.

Authors' methods: Nucleated cell counts were estimated from reference gene primer amplification. Generated by immunoSEQ multiplex PCR, the TCRdb table keeps only in-frame clones and is missing some. From that table come the V and J calls and clone size; the DNA was used to work out D and trimming. This sample has some 310,000 clones, with around 91% found just once. Germline V gives CDR1 LNHDA, CDR2 SQIVND (reference sequence). The CDR3 is 15 amino acids. V lost 4 bases, J lost 8 bases, and 9 bases stayed unmatched. The rearrangement uses TRBV19 and TRBJ2-1, with 9 bases matching TRBD2. Sequencing was carried out using peripheral blood. The clonotype originates from a middle-aged woman with COVID-19, enrolled during active disease. CDR3 sequence reads: CASSSTSGRVDEQFF. The CDR3 DNA sequence: TGTGCCAGTAGTAGCACTAGCGGGCGTGTGGATGAGCAGTTCTTC.